The rows below give T cell receptor beta chains drawn from one sample of a study of blood T cells in healthy people across ages. TCRdb called the 5' RACE reads again in MiXCR, with one record for every CDR3 protein. The profile shows about 680,000 distinct CDR3 sequences, roughly 50% of them singletons. Sample: blood. The receptors were gathered from a woman aged 60-75 years in good health. Each CDR3 is given with its conserved first and last residue. Each record gives: V gene, clone size, J gene, D gene, CDR3 protein, CDR3 DNA. A D gene is named only where the DNA matches it firmly. Only some rows state a clone size, as once, few, many or a class for expanded clones.

v_gene: TRBV29-1; abundance: -; j_gene: TRBJ2-3; d_gene: TRBD2; CDR3aa: CGAELAGATWGDTDTQYF; CDR3nt: TGCGGCGCTGAACTAGCGGGAGCGACCTGGGGGGACACAGATACGCAGTATTTT
v_gene: TRBV7-2; abundance: -; j_gene: TRBJ1-1; d_gene: -; CDR3aa: CASSPPGYTEAFF; CDR3nt: TGTGCCAGCAGCCCTCCCGGGTACACTGAAGCTTTCTTT
v_gene: TRBV7-8; abundance: -; j_gene: TRBJ2-7; d_gene: -; CDR3aa: CASSLGGAFRSYEQYF; CDR3nt: TGTGCCAGCAGCTTAGGCGGGGCATTCCGCTCCTACGAGCAGTACTTC
v_gene: TRBV7-2; abundance: few; j_gene: TRBJ2-7; d_gene: TRBD1; CDR3aa: CASSLGGTGVSYEQYF; CDR3nt: TGTGCCAGCAGCTTAGGAGGGACAGGGGTCTCCTACGAGCAGTACTTC
v_gene: TRBV6-2/TRBV6-3; abundance: -; j_gene: TRBJ1-5; d_gene: -; CDR3aa: CASSQGKGNQPQHF; CDR3nt: TGTGCCAGCAGTCAAGGGAAGGGCAATCAGCCCCAGCATTTT
v_gene: TRBV5-4; abundance: -; j_gene: TRBJ2-1; d_gene: TRBD1; CDR3aa: CASSKGQGDYNEQFF; CDR3nt: TGTGCCAGCAGCAAAGGACAGGGGGACTACAATGAGCAGTTCTTC
v_gene: TRBV4-2; abundance: -; j_gene: TRBJ2-6; d_gene: -; CDR3aa: CASSQGGAGANVLTF; CDR3nt: TGTGCCAGCAGCCAAGGGGGAGCAGGGGCCAACGTCCTGACTTTC
v_gene: TRBV2; abundance: -; j_gene: TRBJ2-4; d_gene: -; CDR3aa: CASSVGAGTAKNIQYF; CDR3nt: TGTGCCAGCAGTGTGGGGGCGGGGACAGCCAAAAACATTCAGTACTTC
v_gene: TRBV28; abundance: -; j_gene: TRBJ1-2; d_gene: -; CDR3aa: CASSLDGQTYGYTF; CDR3nt: TGTGCCAGCAGCCTGGACGGACAAACGTATGGCTACACCTTC
v_gene: TRBV5-1; abundance: few; j_gene: TRBJ1-2; d_gene: TRBD1; CDR3aa: CASSEGQDYGYTF; CDR3nt: TGCGCCAGCAGCGAGGGACAGGACTATGGCTACACCTTC
v_gene: TRBV9; abundance: once; j_gene: TRBJ2-3; d_gene: -; CDR3aa: CASSVTVSTDTQYF; CDR3nt: TGTGCCAGCAGCGTAACGGTCAGCACAGATACGCAGTATTTT
v_gene: TRBV6-1; abundance: once; j_gene: TRBJ1-1; d_gene: -; CDR3aa: CASRRVWEGEVHAFF; CDR3nt: TGTGCCAGCCGGAGGGTGTGGGAGGGGGAAGTGCATGCTTTCTTT
v_gene: TRBV5-1; abundance: -; j_gene: TRBJ2-1; d_gene: TRBD1; CDR3aa: CASRRGTGVNEQFF; CDR3nt: TGCGCCAGCAGGAGGGGGACAGGGGTGAATGAGCAGTTCTTC
v_gene: TRBV6-4; abundance: few; j_gene: TRBJ2-3; d_gene: -; CDR3aa: CASSDGGSPSDTQYF; CDR3nt: TGTGCCAGCAGTGACGGGGGGAGTCCGTCAGATACGCAGTATTTT
v_gene: TRBV10-3; abundance: -; j_gene: TRBJ1-5; d_gene: TRBD1; CDR3aa: CAISELGQGNQPQHF; CDR3nt: TGTGCCATCAGTGAGCTGGGACAGGGGAATCAGCCCCAGCATTTT
v_gene: TRBV11-2; abundance: -; j_gene: TRBJ2-5; d_gene: -; CDR3aa: CASNPDRETQYF; CDR3nt: TGTGCCAGCAACCCTGACAGGGAGACCCAGTACTTC
v_gene: TRBV27; abundance: -; j_gene: TRBJ2-4; d_gene: -; CDR3aa: CASSLWGGPTKNIQYF; CDR3nt: TGTGCCAGCAGTTTATGGGGGGGCCCTACCAAAAACATTCAGTACTTC
v_gene: TRBV6-5; abundance: few; j_gene: TRBJ2-5; d_gene: -; CDR3aa: CASSPRLVGETQYF; CDR3nt: TGTGCCAGCAGCCCCCGACTAGTAGGAGAGACCCAGTACTTC
v_gene: TRBV11-3; abundance: -; j_gene: TRBJ2-7; d_gene: -; CDR3aa: CASSPSVGYEQYF; CDR3nt: TGTGCCAGCAGCCCTAGCGTCGGGTACGAGCAGTACTTC
v_gene: TRBV3-1; abundance: -; j_gene: TRBJ2-7; d_gene: -; CDR3aa: CASSQGGSILGYEQYF; CDR3nt: TGTGCCAGCAGCCAAGGCGGCTCTATCCTTGGCTACGAGCAGTACTTC
v_gene: TRBV20-1; abundance: -; j_gene: TRBJ1-2; d_gene: -; CDR3aa: CSARDLLRGTFYGYTF; CDR3nt: TGCAGTGCTAGAGATCTCTTGAGGGGTACCTTCTATGGCTACACCTTC
v_gene: TRBV2; abundance: many; j_gene: TRBJ2-1; d_gene: -; CDR3aa: CASSGQLTANNEQFF; CDR3nt: TGTGCCAGCAGTGGTCAACTAACGGCTAACAATGAGCAGTTCTTC
v_gene: TRBV6-2/TRBV6-3; abundance: once; j_gene: TRBJ1-2; d_gene: -; CDR3aa: CASSYSEIRYTF; CDR3nt: TGTGCCAGCAGTTACTCAGAGATACGCTACACCTTC
v_gene: TRBV9; abundance: -; j_gene: TRBJ2-1; d_gene: TRBD2; CDR3aa: CANSVGDSGRDYNEQFF; CDR3nt: TGTGCCAACAGCGTAGGTGATAGCGGGAGGGATTACAATGAGCAGTTCTTC
v_gene: TRBV7-9; abundance: -; j_gene: TRBJ2-3; d_gene: -; CDR3aa: CASSLGVGEADTQYF; CDR3nt: TGTGCCAGCAGCTTAGGAGTGGGGGAGGCAGATACGCAGTATTTT
v_gene: TRBV29-1; abundance: many; j_gene: TRBJ2-5; d_gene: -; CDR3aa: CSVQQGLSETQYF; CDR3nt: TGCAGCGTGCAACAGGGTTTGTCAGAGACCCAGTACTTC
v_gene: TRBV20-1; abundance: -; j_gene: TRBJ2-5; d_gene: TRBD1; CDR3aa: CSGRLAGGETQYF; CDR3nt: TGCAGTGGGCGGCTAGCAGGGGGAGAGACCCAGTACTTC
v_gene: TRBV2; abundance: -; j_gene: TRBJ1-4; d_gene: -; CDR3aa: CASRSQGLNEKLFF; CDR3nt: TGTGCCAGCAGATCTCAGGGTCTTAATGAAAAACTGTTTTTT
v_gene: TRBV20-1; abundance: -; j_gene: TRBJ2-5; d_gene: -; CDR3aa: CSARGPNQETQYF; CDR3nt: TGCAGTGCTAGAGGGCCGAACCAAGAGACCCAGTACTTC
v_gene: TRBV7-2; abundance: -; j_gene: TRBJ2-7; d_gene: -; CDR3aa: CASSLIGADSYNEQYF; CDR3nt: TGTGCCAGCAGCTTAATAGGCGCAGACTCCTACAATGAGCAGTACTTC
v_gene: TRBV20-1; abundance: few; j_gene: TRBJ2-7; d_gene: -; CDR3aa: CSARPGSSYEQYF; CDR3nt: TGCAGTGCTAGGCCCGGTAGCTCCTACGAGCAGTACTTC
v_gene: TRBV24-1; abundance: -; j_gene: TRBJ2-1; d_gene: -; CDR3aa: CATSEEKRGEQFF; CDR3nt: TGTGCCACCAGTGAGGAAAAACGAGGGGAGCAGTTCTTC
v_gene: TRBV6-1; abundance: -; j_gene: TRBJ2-3; d_gene: TRBD1; CDR3aa: CASSDHVPGQGTDTQYF; CDR3nt: TGTGCCAGCAGTGACCACGTCCCGGGACAGGGGACCGATACGCAGTATTTT
v_gene: TRBV29-1; abundance: -; j_gene: TRBJ1-2; d_gene: -; CDR3aa: CSVGLGQAAYGYTF; CDR3nt: TGCAGCGTTGGCCTCGGACAAGCAGCCTATGGCTACACCTTC
v_gene: TRBV18; abundance: -; j_gene: TRBJ1-2; d_gene: -; CDR3aa: CASSPSIQSGGSGYTF; CDR3nt: TGTGCCAGCTCACCTTCTATACAGAGCGGAGGCTCTGGCTACACCTTC
v_gene: TRBV4-2; abundance: once; j_gene: TRBJ2-3; d_gene: -; CDR3aa: CASSQAAASTDTQYF; CDR3nt: TGTGCCAGCAGCCAAGCAGCAGCTAGCACAGATACGCAGTATTTT
v_gene: TRBV7-9; abundance: -; j_gene: TRBJ1-4; d_gene: -; CDR3aa: CASSSPDQGKLFF; CDR3nt: TGTGCCAGCAGCTCCCCAGACCAGGGCAAACTGTTTTTT
v_gene: TRBV7-2; abundance: few; j_gene: TRBJ2-1; d_gene: TRBD2; CDR3aa: CASSSRTLLASKYNEQFF; CDR3nt: TGTGCCAGCAGCTCCCGAACCCTACTAGCGTCCAAGTACAATGAGCAGTTCTTC
v_gene: TRBV7-2; abundance: many; j_gene: TRBJ2-5; d_gene: TRBD2; CDR3aa: CASSLGAGGQETQYF; CDR3nt: TGTGCCAGCAGCTTAGGGGCGGGAGGGCAAGAGACCCAGTACTTC
v_gene: TRBV7-2; abundance: -; j_gene: TRBJ2-3; d_gene: TRBD2; CDR3aa: CASSSLAGGGTADTQYF; CDR3nt: TGTGCCAGCAGCTCCCTAGCGGGAGGAGGGACAGCAGATACGCAGTATTTT
v_gene: TRBV6-2/TRBV6-3; abundance: -; j_gene: TRBJ2-5; d_gene: -; CDR3aa: CASIRGPREETQYF; CDR3nt: TGTGCCAGCATTCGGGGCCCCCGCGAGGAGACCCAGTACTTC
v_gene: TRBV9; abundance: -; j_gene: TRBJ2-1; d_gene: TRBD1; CDR3aa: CAGSVVTGGLGEQFF; CDR3nt: TGTGCCGGCAGCGTAGTCACAGGGGGCTTGGGCGAGCAGTTCTTC
v_gene: TRBV3-1; abundance: -; j_gene: TRBJ2-5; d_gene: TRBD2; CDR3aa: CASSQDVASGSSNEQYF; CDR3nt: TGTGCCAGCAGCCAAGATGTGGCTAGCGGGAGTTCGAATGAGCAGTACTTC
v_gene: TRBV6-1; abundance: -; j_gene: TRBJ1-4; d_gene: -; CDR3aa: CASSTTGPNEKLFF; CDR3nt: TGTGCCAGCAGCACTACAGGTCCTAATGAAAAACTGTTTTTT
v_gene: TRBV5-1; abundance: -; j_gene: TRBJ2-7; d_gene: TRBD2; CDR3aa: CASSSSGTRTEQYF; CDR3nt: TGCGCCAGCAGCTCAAGCGGGACCCGCACCGAGCAGTACTTC
v_gene: TRBV5-1; abundance: few; j_gene: TRBJ2-7; d_gene: -; CDR3aa: CASSPRTETEQYF; CDR3nt: TGCGCCAGCAGCCCCCGGACGGAAACCGAGCAGTACTTC
v_gene: TRBV28; abundance: few; j_gene: TRBJ2-4; d_gene: TRBD1; CDR3aa: CASSLWGDRNIQYF; CDR3nt: TGTGCCAGCAGTTTATGGGGGGACAGAAACATTCAGTACTTC
v_gene: TRBV28; abundance: -; j_gene: TRBJ2-1; d_gene: -; CDR3aa: CASSSPFSEQFF; CDR3nt: TGTGCCAGCAGTTCCCCATTCAGTGAGCAGTTCTTC
v_gene: TRBV5-1; abundance: -; j_gene: TRBJ2-5; d_gene: TRBD2; CDR3aa: CASSLARLSGRRGAQYF; CDR3nt: TGCGCCAGCAGCTTGGCGCGGCTTAGCGGGAGACGAGGGGCCCAGTACTTC
v_gene: TRBV6-2/TRBV6-3; abundance: -; j_gene: TRBJ2-7; d_gene: -; CDR3aa: CASRKTGAGDEQYF; CDR3nt: TGTGCCAGCAGAAAAACAGGAGCCGGGGACGAGCAGTACTTC
v_gene: TRBV28; abundance: -; j_gene: TRBJ2-7; d_gene: TRBD1; CDR3aa: CASSTRPGQGYEQYF; CDR3nt: TGTGCCAGCAGTACAAGACCGGGACAGGGATACGAGCAGTACTTC
v_gene: TRBV6-5; abundance: -; j_gene: TRBJ2-7; d_gene: -; CDR3aa: CASTDDSSYEQYF; CDR3nt: TGTGCCAGCACCGATGACAGTTCCTACGAGCAGTACTTC
v_gene: TRBV27; abundance: -; j_gene: TRBJ1-5; d_gene: TRBD1; CDR3aa: CASSFRDRGPHQPQHF; CDR3nt: TGTGCCAGCAGTTTCCGGGACAGGGGGCCTCATCAGCCCCAGCATTTT
v_gene: TRBV6-2/TRBV6-3; abundance: -; j_gene: TRBJ1-4; d_gene: -; CDR3aa: CASRDRTATNEKLFF; CDR3nt: TGTGCCAGCAGGGACCGGACGGCCACTAATGAAAAACTGTTTTTT
v_gene: TRBV5-1; abundance: -; j_gene: TRBJ2-5; d_gene: TRBD2; CDR3aa: CASSRNAGTSGRETQYF; CDR3nt: TGCGCCAGCAGCCGGAATGCCGGGACTAGCGGGAGAGAGACCCAGTACTTC